One sample yielded the 22 T cell receptor beta chains listed below, sequenced in a study of cytomegalovirus exposure and HLA in healthy donors. PCR employed 60 Vbeta and 13 Jbeta primers. The data were produced by immunoSEQ multiplex PCR, yet TCRdb's version contains in-frame clones alone and is incomplete. The sample shows under 200,000 clones, 68% of them seen only once. Input material: PBMCs. The receptors were sampled from a woman aged 40 to 50 in good health and CMV-seropositive.

The rearrangement joins TRBV27 to TRBJ1-5; 7 bases map to TRBD1. V dropped 5 bases and J dropped 2; count of bases not matched to a gene: 9. Germline V gene lookup returns CDR1 MNHEY and CDR2 SMNVEV (reference sequence). The CDR3 totals 16 residues. The chain's CDR3 is CASSPTTGYGNQPQHF. The CDR3 region has the DNA TGTGCCAGCAGTCCTACGACAGGGTATGGCAATCAGCCCCAGCATTTT.

This clone was seen once. The chain joins TRBV28 to TRBJ1-2; D is ambiguous. CDR3 length equals 12 residues. Germline V lookup: CDR1 MDHEN, CDR2 SYDVKM. Trimming shortened V by 3 bases and J by 8 bases, and 10 bases separated the two germline ends. The CDR3 region is CASSFRGIGYTF. The CDR3 DNA follows: TGTGCCAGCAGTTTTCGGGGTATCGGCTACACCTTC.

The V and J genes are TRBV23-1 and TRBJ2-7, with 9 bases fitting TRBD1. TRBV23-1 falls under the ORF class, with uncertain function. This CDR3 has 13 amino acids. J gave up 6 bases and V 2 bases, and 2 bases lay outside the gene matches. CDR3: CASSQGDRAEQYF. CDR3 DNA: TGCGCCAGCAGTCAAGGGGACAGGGCCGAGCAGTACTTC.

The chain joins TRBV7-9 to TRBJ1-2; tentatively, D is TRBD1 (6 bases). The germline V gene encodes CDR1 SEHNR and CDR2 FQNEAQ (reference sequence). Trimming removed 5 bases at V and 4 bases at J, with 14 bases between. The CDR3 covers 14 residues. CDR3 in DNA: TGTGCCAGCAGCACAAATACAGGGATCTATGGCTACACCTTC. Its translation: CASSTNTGIYGYTF.

V and J are TRBV6-1 and TRBJ1-2, with 8 bases aligning to TRBD1. V trimming: 7 bases; J trimming: 8 bases; junction bases outside the gene matches: 12. The germline V gene encodes CDR1 MNHNS and CDR2 SASEGT. The CDR3 loop spans 14 amino acids. CDR3: CASILDRGNRGYTF. As DNA, the CDR3 is TGTGCCAGCATTTTAGACAGGGGTAATCGGGGCTACACCTTC.

This clone was detected only once. The rearrangement links TRBV6-6 to TRBJ2-3; 8 nucleotides match TRBD2. The V gene's germline CDR1 is MNHNY and CDR2 SVGAGI (reference sequence). CDR3 length equals 15 residues. J was trimmed by 4 bases and V by 3 bases; bases with no gene match: 6. The chain's CDR3 is CASSYIGGAADTQYF. CDR3 sequence (DNA): TGTGCCAGCAGTTATATCGGGGGGGCAGCAGATACGCAGTATTTT.

This chain connects TRBV9 to TRBJ2-7, with 7 bases identical to TRBD2. Germline values: CDR1 SGDLS, CDR2 YYNGEE. CDR3 length: 15 amino acids. V lost 4 bases to trimming and J lost 3 bases; unmatched junction nucleotides: 10. The CDR3 is CASSPRSGGDYEQYF. The CDR3 DNA follows: TGTGCCAGCAGCCCCAGAAGTGGGGGGGACTACGAGCAGTACTTC.

This clone came up a few times. The chain joins TRBV6-5 to TRBJ1-5; D perhaps matches TRBD1 (5 bases). In germline, CDR1 is MNHEY, CDR2 SVGAGI. V was shortened by 9 bases and J by 2 bases, with 14 bases between the two germline ends. The CDR3 sequence is 14 residues long. CDR3 loop: CASSGPGGNQPQHF. The CDR3 DNA follows: TGTGCCAGTTCGGGTCCGGGGGGCAATCAGCCCCAGCATTTT.

This sequence joins TRBV9 and TRBJ1-2, with D unclear. This CDR3 has 14 amino acids. Trimming left V 0 bases short and J 7 bases short, with 13 bases between. Germline loops: CDR1 SGDLS, CDR2 YYNGEE. CDR3: CASSVDLQVRGYTF. For the CDR3, the DNA is TGTGCCAGCAGCGTAGACCTTCAGGTGCGTGGCTACACCTTC.

This sequence joins TRBV7-2 and TRBJ1-6; D remains unclear. CDR1 and CDR2 (germline): SGHTA, FQGNSA. V dropped 6 bases and J dropped 4 bases, with 13 bases sitting between them. This CDR3 is built from 15 residues. CDR3 sequence reads: CASSRVDTYNSPLHF. Written as DNA, the CDR3 is TGTGCCAGCAGTCGGGTAGATACTTATAATTCACCCCTCCACTTT.

The CDR3 DNA is TGTGCCAGCAGGTCAACAGGGGAAACTAATGAAAAACTGTTTTTT. Translation: CASRSTGETNEKLFF. The rearrangement uses TRBV6-6 and TRBJ1-4; 7 bases align to TRBD1. This CDR3 has 15 residues. Germline trimming cut 6 bases from V and 1 base from J; bases unmatched to any gene: 5. Per the germline V gene, CDR1 is MNHNY and CDR2 is SVGAGI (reference sequence).

The chain recombines TRBV2 with TRBJ2-4; 10 bases map to TRBD1. The CDR3 sequence is 14 residues long. From germline, CDR1 is SNHLY and CDR2 FYNNEI. V gave up 7 bases and J gave up 6 bases; unmatched junction bases: 6. The CDR3 coding sequence is TGTGCCAGCAACGGGGACAGGGGTGGAAACATTCAGTACTTC. This codes for CASNGDRGGNIQYF.

A few counts support this clone. The rearrangement joins TRBV27 to TRBJ1-1, with D perhaps TRBD1 (6 bases). V was trimmed by 7 bases and J by 1 base, leaving 7 bases between them. Looked up from germline, CDR1 is MNHEY and CDR2 is SMNVEV (reference sequence). This CDR3 is built from 12 residues. The CDR3 sequence: CASKTGNTEAFF. CDR3 coding DNA: TGTGCCAGCAAGACAGGGAACACTGAAGCTTTCTTT.

This sequence joins TRBV2 and TRBJ2-1; 9 nucleotides line up with TRBD2. CDR1 SNHLY and CDR2 FYNNEI come from the germline V gene. CDR3 length equals 15 residues. Trimming removed 4 bases from V and 5 bases from J; junction bases left unmatched: 6. CDR3 coding DNA: TGTGCCAGCAGTGCCAGCGGGAGGTATCACAATGAGCAGTTCTTC. Protein sequence: CASSASGRYHNEQFF.

The rearrangement joins TRBV21-1 to TRBJ1-2; the table assigns TRBD1, which was not confirmed against the DNA. TRBV21-1 is a recognized pseudogene. The CDR3 extends over 17 amino acids. CDR3: CASSKVGVQGVVYGYTF. As DNA, the CDR3 is TGTGCCAGCAGCAAAGTAGGAGTACAGGGGGTTGTCTATGGCTACACCTTC.

CDR3 amino acids: CASSLGGATGNTIYF. In nucleotides, the CDR3 is TGTGCCAGCAGCTTGGGGGGCGCGACTGGAAACACCATATATTTT. This sequence joins TRBV5-5 and TRBJ1-3; a possible D gene is TRBD1 (5 bases). The germline V and J ends were trimmed by 0 bases and 2 bases, with 9 bases remaining between them. The CDR3 runs 15 residues. The germline V gene has CDR1 SGHKS and CDR2 YYEKEE (reference sequence).

The chain links TRBV4-1 to TRBJ1-5; D is uncertain. Trimming left V 6 bases short and J 5 bases short, with 14 bases between. From germline, CDR1 is MGHRA and CDR2 YSYEKL. The CDR3 loop spans 14 amino acids. The CDR3 region is CASSLDPLDQPQHF. The CDR3 region has the DNA TGCGCCAGCAGTCTCGATCCGTTAGATCAGCCCCAGCATTTT.

The V and J genes are TRBV4-2 and TRBJ2-3; 11 nucleotides align to TRBD2. CDR1 LGHNA and CDR2 YNFKEQ come from the germline V gene. The CDR3 contains 16 residues. The V gene end was trimmed by 0 bases and the J gene end by 8 bases; junction bases not matched to a gene: 7. The CDR3 reads CASSQEGLAAPGTQYF. CDR3 sequence (DNA): TGTGCCAGCAGCCAAGAGGGACTAGCGGCACCCGGTACGCAGTATTTT.

The sample holds a few counts of this clone. V and J are TRBV7-9 and TRBJ1-4; D is possibly TRBD1 (5 bases). The CDR3 runs 14 residues. V shed 5 bases and J shed 10 bases, with 17 bases lying between them. CDR1 and CDR2 (germline): SEHNR, FQNEAQ (reference sequence). CDR3 protein: CASSAGTLGGKLFF. The CDR3 nucleotides read TGTGCCAGCAGCGCCGGGACTCTGGGTGGAAAACTGTTTTTT.

As concerns this clone: Other DNA sequences from this sample encode an identical CDR3 as well. The chain recombines TRBV6-5 with TRBJ1-3, with 7 bases fitting TRBD1. The CDR3 is 15 residues long. Germline V gene data show CDR1 as MNHEY and CDR2 as SVGAGI. J was trimmed by 0 bases and V by 6 bases; bases with no gene match: 5. The CDR3 loop is CASSLDRSSGNTIYF. The CDR3 DNA reads TGTGCCAGCAGCCTGGACAGGAGCTCTGGAAACACCATATATTTT.

The V and J genes are TRBV6-5 and TRBJ2-7; TRBD1 matches at 11 bases. After removal of 6 bases from V and 5 bases from J, the junction contained 9 bases not matched to a gene. The CDR3 consists of 15 residues. CDR1 and CDR2 from the germline V gene are MNHEY and SVGAGI. The CDR3 DNA is TGTGCCAGCAGCTGGGGGACAGGGGGAACGGACGAGCAGTACTTC. Its protein is CASSWGTGGTDEQYF.

The chain has TRBV5-4 and TRBJ2-3; possible D gene TRBD2, 5 bases. The ends were cut back, 4 bases at V and 2 bases at J, with 11 bases in the middle. The V gene's germline CDR1 is SGHNT and CDR2 YYREEE (reference sequence). The CDR3 is 14 residues long. As DNA, the CDR3 is TGTGCCAGCAGCCGCCCACGGGACACAGATACGCAGTATTTT. It translates to CASSRPRDTDTQYF.